This TCR beta chain appears in the sequencing data of a study of blood T cell repertoires in COVID-19. Study as a whole: The United States, Italy and Spain were the sources of the acute and convalescent COVID-19 samples. T cells, B-cell-depleted T cells, or PBMCs supplied cDNA or gDNA.

This clone has a handful of counts. Trimming cost V 5 bases and J 8 bases; bases outside gene matches: 11. This CDR3 has 15 amino acids. CDR1 and CDR2 from the germline V gene are SEHNR and FQNEAQ (reference sequence). Seattle cases were enrolled at active infection and followed longitudinally. TCRdb's table, derived via immunoSEQ multiplex PCR, lists solely in-frame clones and lacks some. The sample holds roughly 130,000 clones, about 76% seen once. The rearrangement uses TRBV7-9 and TRBJ2-3; 9 bases match TRBD1. The specimen was peripheral blood. The TCR originated in a woman between 65 and 79 years old with COVID-19, enrolled during active disease. The CDR3 here is CASSRRDRVFVTQYF. The CDR3 coding sequence is TGTGCCAGCAGCCGCCGGGACAGGGTTTTCGTTACGCAGTATTTT. Using reference TRBV7-9 and TRBJ2-3 for the parts outside the CDR3, the full variable domain is DTGVSQNPRHKITKRGQNVTFRCDPISEHNRLYWYRQTLGQGPEFLTYFQNEAQLEKSRLLSDRFSAERPKGSFSTLEIQRTEQGDSAMYLCASSRRDRVFVTQYFGPGTRLTVL.